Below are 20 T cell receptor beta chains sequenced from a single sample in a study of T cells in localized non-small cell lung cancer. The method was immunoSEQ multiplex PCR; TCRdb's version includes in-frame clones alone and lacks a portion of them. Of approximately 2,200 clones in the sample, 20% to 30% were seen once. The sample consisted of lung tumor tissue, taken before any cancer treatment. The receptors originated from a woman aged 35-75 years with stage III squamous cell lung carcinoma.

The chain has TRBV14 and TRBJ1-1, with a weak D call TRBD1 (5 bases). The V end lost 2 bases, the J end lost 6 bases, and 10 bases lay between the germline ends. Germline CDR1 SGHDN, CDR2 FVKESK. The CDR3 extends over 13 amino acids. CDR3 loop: CASSQQPGAEAFF. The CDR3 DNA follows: TGTGCCAGCAGCCAACAGCCGGGGGCTGAAGCTTTCTTT.

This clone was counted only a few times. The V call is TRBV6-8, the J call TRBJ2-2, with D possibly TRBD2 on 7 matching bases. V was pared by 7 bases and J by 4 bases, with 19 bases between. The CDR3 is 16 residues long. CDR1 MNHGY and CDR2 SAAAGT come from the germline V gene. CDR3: CASIHKAGAVTGELFF. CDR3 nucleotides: TGTGCCAGCATCCATAAGGCGGGGGCTGTCACCGGGGAGCTGTTTTTT.

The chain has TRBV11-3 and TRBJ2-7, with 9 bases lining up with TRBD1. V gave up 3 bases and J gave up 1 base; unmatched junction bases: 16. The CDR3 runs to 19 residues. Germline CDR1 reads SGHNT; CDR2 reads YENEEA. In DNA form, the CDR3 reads TGTGCCAGCAGCTTGGGTGACAGGGGGTTTCGGTTGGGATCCTACGAGCAGTACTTC. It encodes CASSLGDRGFRLGSYEQYF.

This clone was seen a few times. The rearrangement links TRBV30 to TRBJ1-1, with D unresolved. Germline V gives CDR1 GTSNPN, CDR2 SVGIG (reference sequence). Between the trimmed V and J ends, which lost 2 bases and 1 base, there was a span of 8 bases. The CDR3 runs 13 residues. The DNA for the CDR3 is TGTGCCTGGAGTCGGGAATGGAACACTGAAGCTTTCTTT. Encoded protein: CAWSREWNTEAFF.

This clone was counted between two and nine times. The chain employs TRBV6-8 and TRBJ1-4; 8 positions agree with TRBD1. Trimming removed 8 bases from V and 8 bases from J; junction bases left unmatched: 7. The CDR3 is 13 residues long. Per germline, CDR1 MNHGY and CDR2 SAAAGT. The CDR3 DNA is TGTGCCAGCTCGGACAGGGAGAACGAAAAACTGTTTTTT. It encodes CASSDRENEKLFF.

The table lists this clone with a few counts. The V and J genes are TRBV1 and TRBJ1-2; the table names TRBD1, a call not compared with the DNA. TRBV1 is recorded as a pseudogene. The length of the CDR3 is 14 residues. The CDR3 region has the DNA TGCGCCAGCAGCCAACCAGGGTCGGACTATGGCTACACCTTC. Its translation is CASSQPGSDYGYTF.

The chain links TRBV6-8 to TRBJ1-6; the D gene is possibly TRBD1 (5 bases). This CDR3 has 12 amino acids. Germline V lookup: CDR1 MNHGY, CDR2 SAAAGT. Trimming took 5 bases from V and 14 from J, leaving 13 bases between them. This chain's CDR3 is CASSQQVQALHF. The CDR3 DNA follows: TGTGCCAGCAGTCAACAGGTTCAGGCCCTCCACTTT.

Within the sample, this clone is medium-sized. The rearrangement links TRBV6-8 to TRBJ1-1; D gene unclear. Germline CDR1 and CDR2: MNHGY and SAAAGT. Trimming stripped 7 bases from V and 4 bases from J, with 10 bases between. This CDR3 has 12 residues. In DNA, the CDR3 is TGTGCCAGCACCCAACGGGGCACTGAAGCTTTCTTT. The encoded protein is CASTQRGTEAFF.

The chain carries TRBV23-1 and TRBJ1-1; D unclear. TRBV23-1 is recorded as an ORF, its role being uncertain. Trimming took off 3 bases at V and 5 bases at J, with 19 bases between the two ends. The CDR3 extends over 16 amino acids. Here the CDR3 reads CASSHTFHPYGTEAFF. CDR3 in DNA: TGCGCCAGCAGTCACACGTTCCACCCCTACGGGACTGAAGCTTTCTTT.

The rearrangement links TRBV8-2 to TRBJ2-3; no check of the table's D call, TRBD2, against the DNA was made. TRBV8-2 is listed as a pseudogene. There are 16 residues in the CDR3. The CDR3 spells CASSLTGTSVTDTQYF. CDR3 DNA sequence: TGTGCCAGCAGTTTAACGGGGACTAGCGTCACAGATACGCAGTATTTT.

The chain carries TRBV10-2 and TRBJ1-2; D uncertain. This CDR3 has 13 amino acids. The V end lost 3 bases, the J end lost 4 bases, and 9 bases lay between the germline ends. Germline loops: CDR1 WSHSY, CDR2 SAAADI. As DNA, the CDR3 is TGCGCCAGCAGTGAAACACCGAGCTATGGCTACACCTTC. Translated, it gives CASSETPSYGYTF.

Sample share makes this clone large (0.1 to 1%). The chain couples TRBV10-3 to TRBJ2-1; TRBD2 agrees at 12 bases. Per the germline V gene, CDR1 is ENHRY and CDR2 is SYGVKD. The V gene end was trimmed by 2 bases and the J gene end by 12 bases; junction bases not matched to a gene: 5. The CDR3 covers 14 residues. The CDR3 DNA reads TGTGCCATCAGTGAGGCTAGCGGGGGGGTCGTGCAGTTCTTC. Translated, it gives CAISEASGGVVQFF.

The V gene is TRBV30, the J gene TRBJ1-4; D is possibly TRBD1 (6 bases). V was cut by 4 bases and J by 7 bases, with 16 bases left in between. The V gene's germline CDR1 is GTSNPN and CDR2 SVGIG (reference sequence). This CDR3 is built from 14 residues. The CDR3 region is CAWTNLGGREKLFF. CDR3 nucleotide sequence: TGTGCCTGGACCAATTTGGGGGGGCGTGAAAAACTGTTTTTT.

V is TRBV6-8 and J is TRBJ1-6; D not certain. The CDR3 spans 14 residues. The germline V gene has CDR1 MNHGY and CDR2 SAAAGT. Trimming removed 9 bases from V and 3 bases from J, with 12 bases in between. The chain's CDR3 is CASKSRVYNSPLHF. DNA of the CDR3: TGTGCCAGTAAGAGTCGGGTCTATAATTCACCCCTCCACTTT.

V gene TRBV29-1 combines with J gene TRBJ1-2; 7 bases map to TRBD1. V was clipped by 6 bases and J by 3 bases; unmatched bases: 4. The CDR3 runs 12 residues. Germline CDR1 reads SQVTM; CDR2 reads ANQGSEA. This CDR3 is CSVTGLDYGYTF. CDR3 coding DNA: TGCAGCGTGACAGGGTTGGACTATGGCTACACCTTC.

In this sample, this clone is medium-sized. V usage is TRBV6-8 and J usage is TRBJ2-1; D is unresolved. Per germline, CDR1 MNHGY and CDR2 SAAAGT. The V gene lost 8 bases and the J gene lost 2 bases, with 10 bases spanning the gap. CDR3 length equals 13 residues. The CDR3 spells CASSSRPYNEQFF. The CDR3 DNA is TGTGCCAGCTCCTCGCGGCCCTACAATGAGCAGTTCTTC.

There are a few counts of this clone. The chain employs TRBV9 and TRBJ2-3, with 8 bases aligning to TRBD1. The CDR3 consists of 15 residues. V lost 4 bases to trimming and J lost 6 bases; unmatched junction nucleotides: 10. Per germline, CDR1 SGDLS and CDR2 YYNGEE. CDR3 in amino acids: CASSPTMYRGDTQYF. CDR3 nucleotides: TGTGCCAGCAGCCCGACCATGTACAGGGGGGATACGCAGTATTTT.

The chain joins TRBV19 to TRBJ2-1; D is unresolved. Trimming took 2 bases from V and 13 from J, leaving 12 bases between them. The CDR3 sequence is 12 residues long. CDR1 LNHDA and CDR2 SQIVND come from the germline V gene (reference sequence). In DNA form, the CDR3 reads TGTGCCAGTAGTATACAGCAAGGCAGTCAGTTCTTC. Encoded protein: CASSIQQGSQFF.

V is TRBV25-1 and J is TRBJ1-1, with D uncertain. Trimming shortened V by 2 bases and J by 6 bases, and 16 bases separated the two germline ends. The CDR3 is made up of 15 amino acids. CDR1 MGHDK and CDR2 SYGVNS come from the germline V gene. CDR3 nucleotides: TGTGCCAGCAGTGAAGCGGCCGGTTGGAAGCCTGAAGCTTTCTTT. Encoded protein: CASSEAAGWKPEAFF.

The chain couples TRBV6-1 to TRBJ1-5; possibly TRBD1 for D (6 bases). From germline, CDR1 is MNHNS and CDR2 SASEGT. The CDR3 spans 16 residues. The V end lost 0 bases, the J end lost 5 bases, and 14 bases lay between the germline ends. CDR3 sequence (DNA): TGTGCCAGCAGTGAAGCGGAGGCAGGGGATTATCAGCCCCAGCATTTT. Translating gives CASSEAEAGDYQPQHF.